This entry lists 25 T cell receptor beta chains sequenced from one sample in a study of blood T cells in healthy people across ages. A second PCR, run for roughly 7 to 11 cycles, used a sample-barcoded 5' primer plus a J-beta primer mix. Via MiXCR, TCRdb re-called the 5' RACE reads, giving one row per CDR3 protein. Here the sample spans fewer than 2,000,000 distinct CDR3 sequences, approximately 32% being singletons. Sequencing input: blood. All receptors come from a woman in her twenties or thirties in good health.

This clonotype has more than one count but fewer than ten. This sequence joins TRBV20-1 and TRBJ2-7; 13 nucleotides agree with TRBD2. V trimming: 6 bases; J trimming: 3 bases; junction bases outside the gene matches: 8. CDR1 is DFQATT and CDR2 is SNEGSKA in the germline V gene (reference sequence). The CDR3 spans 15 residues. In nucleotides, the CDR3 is TGCAGTGCCCCCCCAAGACTAGCGGGAGGCTACGAGCAGTACTTC. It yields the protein CSAPPRLAGGYEQYF.

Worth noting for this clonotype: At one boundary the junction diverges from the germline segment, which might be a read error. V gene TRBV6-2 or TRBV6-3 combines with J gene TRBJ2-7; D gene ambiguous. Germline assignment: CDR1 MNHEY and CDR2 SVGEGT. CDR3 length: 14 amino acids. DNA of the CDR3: TGTGCCAGCAGTTCCGTTCTGAACGCCTACGGGCAGTACTTC. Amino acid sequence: CASSSVLNAYGQYF.

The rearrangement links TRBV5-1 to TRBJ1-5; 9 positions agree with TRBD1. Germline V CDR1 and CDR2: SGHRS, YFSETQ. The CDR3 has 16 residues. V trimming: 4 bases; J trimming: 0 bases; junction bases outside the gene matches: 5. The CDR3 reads CASSRDREHSNQPQHF. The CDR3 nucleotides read TGCGCCAGCAGCCGGGACAGGGAGCATAGCAATCAGCCCCAGCATTTT.

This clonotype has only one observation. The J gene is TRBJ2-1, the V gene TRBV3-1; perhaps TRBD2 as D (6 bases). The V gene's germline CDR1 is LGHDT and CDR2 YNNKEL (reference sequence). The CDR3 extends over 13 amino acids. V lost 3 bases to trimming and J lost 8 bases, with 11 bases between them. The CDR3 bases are TGTGCCAGCAGCCAGGGAGGAATATATGAGCAGTTCTTC. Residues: CASSQGGIYEQFF.

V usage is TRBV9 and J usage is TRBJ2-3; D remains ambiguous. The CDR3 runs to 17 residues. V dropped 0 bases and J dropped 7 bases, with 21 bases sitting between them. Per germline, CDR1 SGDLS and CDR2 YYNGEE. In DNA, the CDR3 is TGTGCCAGCAGCGTAGGAGGCAACGCCGGAAGGCTACATACGCAGTATTTT. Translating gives CASSVGGNAGRLHTQYF. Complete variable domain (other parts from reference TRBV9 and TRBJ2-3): DSGVTQTPKHLITATGQRVTLRCSPRSGDLSVYWYQQSLDQGLQFLIQYYNGEERAKGNILERFSAQQFPDLHSELNLSSLELGDSALYFCASSVGGNAGRLHTQYFGPGTRLTVL.

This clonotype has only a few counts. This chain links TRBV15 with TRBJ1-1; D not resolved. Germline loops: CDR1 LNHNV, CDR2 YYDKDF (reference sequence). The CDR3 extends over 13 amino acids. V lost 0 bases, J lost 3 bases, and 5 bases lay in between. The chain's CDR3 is CATSRDEDTEAFF. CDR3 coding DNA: TGTGCCACCAGCAGAGATGAGGACACTGAAGCTTTCTTT.

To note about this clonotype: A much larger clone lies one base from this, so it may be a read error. CDR3 DNA sequence: TGTGCCAGCAGTTATAGTAGTTTCAATGAGCAGTACTTC. Residues: CASSYSSFNEQYF. The chain employs TRBV6-6 and TRBJ2-5; no clear D. The CDR3 runs to 13 residues. Trimming took 3 bases from V and 11 from J, leaving 16 bases between them. Germline V lookup: CDR1 MNHNY, CDR2 SVGAGI (reference sequence).

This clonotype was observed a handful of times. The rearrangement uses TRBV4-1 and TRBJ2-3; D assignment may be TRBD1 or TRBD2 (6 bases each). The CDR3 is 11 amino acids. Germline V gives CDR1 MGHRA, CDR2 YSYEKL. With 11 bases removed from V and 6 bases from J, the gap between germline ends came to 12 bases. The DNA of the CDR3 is TGCGCCCCCGGGGGCAAGGATACGCAGTATTTT. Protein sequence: CAPGGKDTQYF.

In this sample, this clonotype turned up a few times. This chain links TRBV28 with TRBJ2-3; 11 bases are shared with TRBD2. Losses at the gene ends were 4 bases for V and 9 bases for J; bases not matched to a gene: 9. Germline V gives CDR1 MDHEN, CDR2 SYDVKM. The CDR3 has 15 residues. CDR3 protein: CASSSPVAGGRTQYF. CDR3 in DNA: TGTGCCAGCAGTTCCCCAGTAGCGGGGGGGCGGACGCAGTATTTT.

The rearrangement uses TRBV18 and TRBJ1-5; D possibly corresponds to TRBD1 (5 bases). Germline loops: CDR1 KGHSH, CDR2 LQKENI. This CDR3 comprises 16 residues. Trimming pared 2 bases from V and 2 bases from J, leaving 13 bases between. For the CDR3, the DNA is TGTGCCAGCTCACCAGACAGACCGGGGGGCAATCAGCCCCAGCATTTT. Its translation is CASSPDRPGGNQPQHF.

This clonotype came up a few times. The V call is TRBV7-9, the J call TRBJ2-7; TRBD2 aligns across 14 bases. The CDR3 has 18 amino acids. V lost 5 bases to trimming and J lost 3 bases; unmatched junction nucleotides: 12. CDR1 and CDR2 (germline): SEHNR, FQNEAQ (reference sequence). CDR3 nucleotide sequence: TGTGCCAGCAGCCACGGACTAGCGGGAGGAAGGGAGCGCTACGAGCAGTACTTC. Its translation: CASSHGLAGGRERYEQYF.

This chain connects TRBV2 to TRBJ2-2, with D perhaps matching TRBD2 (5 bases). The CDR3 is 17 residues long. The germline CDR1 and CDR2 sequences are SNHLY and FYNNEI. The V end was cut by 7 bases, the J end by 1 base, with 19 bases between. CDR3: CASTEAVDSLNTGELFF. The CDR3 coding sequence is TGTGCCAGCACCGAGGCCGTGGACTCCCTGAACACCGGGGAGCTGTTTTTT.

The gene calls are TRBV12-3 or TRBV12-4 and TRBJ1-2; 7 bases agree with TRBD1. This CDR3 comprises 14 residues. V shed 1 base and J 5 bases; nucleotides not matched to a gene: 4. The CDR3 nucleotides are TGTGCCAGCAGTTTAGGCGCGACAGGGTATGGCTACACCTTC. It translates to CASSLGATGYGYTF.

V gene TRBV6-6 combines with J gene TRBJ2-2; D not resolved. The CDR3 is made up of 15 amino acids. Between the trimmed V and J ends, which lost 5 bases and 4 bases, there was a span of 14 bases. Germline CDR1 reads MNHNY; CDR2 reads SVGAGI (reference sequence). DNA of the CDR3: TGTGCCAGCAGTCCAGACCGGGCCGCCACCGGGGAGCTGTTTTTT. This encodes CASSPDRAATGELFF.

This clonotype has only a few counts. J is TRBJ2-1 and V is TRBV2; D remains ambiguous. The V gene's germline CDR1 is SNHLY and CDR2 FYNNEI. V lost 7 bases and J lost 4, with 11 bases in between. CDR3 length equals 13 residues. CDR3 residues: CASIHRQYNEQFF. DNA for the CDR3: TGTGCCAGCATACACCGTCAATACAATGAGCAGTTCTTC.

DNA for the CDR3: TGTGCCAGCAGCTTAAATTCGCGGCGTTTAGCACCCCTCCACTTT. This translates into CASSLNSRRLAPLHF. V is TRBV13 and J is TRBJ1-6; D unresolved. Germline V gives CDR1 PRHDT, CDR2 FYEKMQ (reference sequence). This CDR3 has 15 amino acids. Deletions cut 2 bases from V and 11 bases from J, with 16 bases between.

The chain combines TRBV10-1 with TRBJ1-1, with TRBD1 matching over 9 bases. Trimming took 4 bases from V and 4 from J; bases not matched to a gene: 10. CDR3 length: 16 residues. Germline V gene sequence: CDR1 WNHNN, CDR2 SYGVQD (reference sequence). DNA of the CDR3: TGCGCCAGCAGTGCGAACAGGGGGCAATCTTCCACTGAAGCTTTCTTT. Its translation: CASSANRGQSSTEAFF.

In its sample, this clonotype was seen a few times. In DNA, the CDR3 is TGTGCCAGCAGTTACTCGACAGTATTATATGCGCAGTATTTT. This codes for CASSYSTVLYAQYF. The chain uses TRBV6-6 and TRBJ2-3, with a weak D call TRBD1 (5 bases). Germline V lookup: CDR1 MNHNY, CDR2 SVGAGI (reference sequence). Between the trimmed V and J ends, which lost 0 bases and 10 bases, there was a span of 14 bases. The CDR3 has 14 amino acids.

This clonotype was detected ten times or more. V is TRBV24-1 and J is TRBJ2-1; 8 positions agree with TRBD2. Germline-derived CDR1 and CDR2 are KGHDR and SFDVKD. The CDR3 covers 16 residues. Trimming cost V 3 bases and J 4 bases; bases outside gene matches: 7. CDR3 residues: CATSDPATSVYNEQFF. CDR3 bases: TGTGCCACCAGTGATCCGGCGACTAGCGTTTACAATGAGCAGTTCTTC.

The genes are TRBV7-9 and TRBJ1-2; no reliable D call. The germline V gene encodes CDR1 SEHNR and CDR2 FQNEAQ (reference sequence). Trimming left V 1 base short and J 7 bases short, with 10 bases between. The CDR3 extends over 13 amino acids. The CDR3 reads CASSLGSDRGYTF. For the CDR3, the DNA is TGTGCCAGCAGCTTAGGAAGCGACCGTGGCTACACCTTC.

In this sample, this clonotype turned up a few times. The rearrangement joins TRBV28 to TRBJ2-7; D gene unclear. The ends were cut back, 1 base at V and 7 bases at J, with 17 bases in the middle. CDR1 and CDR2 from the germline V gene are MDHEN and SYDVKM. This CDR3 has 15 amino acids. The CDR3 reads CASSLYRVPSREQYF. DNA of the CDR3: TGTGCCAGCAGTTTATACCGGGTCCCCTCCCGGGAGCAGTACTTC. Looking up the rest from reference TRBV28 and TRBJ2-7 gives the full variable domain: DVKVTQSSRYLVKRTGEKVFLECVQDMDHENMFWYRQDPGLGLRLIYFSYDVKMKEKGDIPEGYSVSREKKERFSLILESASTNQTSMYLCASSLYRVPSREQYFGPGTRLTVT.

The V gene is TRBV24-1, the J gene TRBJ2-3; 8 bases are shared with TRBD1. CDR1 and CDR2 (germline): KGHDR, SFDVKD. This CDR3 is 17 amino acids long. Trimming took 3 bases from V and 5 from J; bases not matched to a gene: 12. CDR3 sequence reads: CATSDPGGSGWKDTQYF. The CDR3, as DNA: TGTGCCACCAGTGATCCAGGGGGCAGCGGGTGGAAAGATACGCAGTATTTT.

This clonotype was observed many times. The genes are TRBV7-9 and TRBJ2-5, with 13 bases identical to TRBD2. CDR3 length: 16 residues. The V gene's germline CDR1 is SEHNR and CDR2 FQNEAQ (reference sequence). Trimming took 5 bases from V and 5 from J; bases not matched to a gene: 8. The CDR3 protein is CASSPRLAGGPETQYF. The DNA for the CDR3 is TGTGCCAGCAGCCCGCGACTAGCGGGGGGCCCCGAGACCCAGTACTTC.

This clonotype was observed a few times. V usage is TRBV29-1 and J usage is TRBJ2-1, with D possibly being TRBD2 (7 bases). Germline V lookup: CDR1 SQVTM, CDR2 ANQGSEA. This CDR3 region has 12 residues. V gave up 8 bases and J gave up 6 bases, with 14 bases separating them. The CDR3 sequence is CSMDRGANEQFF. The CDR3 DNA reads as TGCAGCATGGATCGGGGGGCCAATGAGCAGTTCTTC.

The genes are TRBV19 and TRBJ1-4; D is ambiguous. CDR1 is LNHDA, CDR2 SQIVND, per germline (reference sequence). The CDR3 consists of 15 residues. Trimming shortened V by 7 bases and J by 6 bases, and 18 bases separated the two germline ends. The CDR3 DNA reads TGTGCCAGTAAATCCACCGGCGGGGTCGATGAAAAACTGTTTTTT. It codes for CASKSTGGVDEKLFF. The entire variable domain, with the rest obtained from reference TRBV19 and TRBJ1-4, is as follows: DGGITQSPKYLFRKEGQNVTLSCEQNLNHDAMYWYRQDPGQGLRLIYYSQIVNDFQKGDIAEGYSVSREKKESFPLTVTSAQKNPTAFYLCASKSTGGVDEKLFFGSGTQLSVL.